This T cell receptor (beta chain) stems from a study of T cell responses to AZD1222 COVID-19 vaccine. Method: immunoSEQ multiplex PCR; TCRdb's copy keeps in-frame clones and lacks some. Among about 170,000 clones listed, 80% to 95% were seen once. Overall study results and limits: CD4 TCRs associated with vaccination spanned spike, dominating at 160-218 and 743-854.

This clone has a single count. Its antigen is unknown. The receptor was derived from an adult in good health. Sample: peripheral blood, taken on day 0 of AZD1222 vaccination.

CDR3 loop: CASSADTNTEAFF. CDR3 DNA sequence: TGTGCCAGCTCAGCGGACACGAACACTGAAGCTTTCTTT. This rearrangement joins TRBV18 to TRBJ1-1; a possible D gene is TRBD1 (5 bases). Germline loops: CDR1 KGHSH, CDR2 LQKENI. Trimming cost V 5 bases and J 1 base, with 8 bases left between them. The CDR3 runs 13 residues.